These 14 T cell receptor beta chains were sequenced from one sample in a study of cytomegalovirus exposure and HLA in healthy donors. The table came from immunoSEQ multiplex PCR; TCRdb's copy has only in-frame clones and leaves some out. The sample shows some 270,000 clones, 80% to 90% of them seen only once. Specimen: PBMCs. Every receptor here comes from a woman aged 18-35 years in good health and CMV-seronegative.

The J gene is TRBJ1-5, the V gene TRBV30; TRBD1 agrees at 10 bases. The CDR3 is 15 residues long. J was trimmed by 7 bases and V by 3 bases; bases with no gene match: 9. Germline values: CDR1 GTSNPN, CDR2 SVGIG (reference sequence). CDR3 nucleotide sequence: TGTGCCTGGAGGAGTAGGACAGGGGGTTTACAGCCCCAGCATTTT. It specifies CAWRSRTGGLQPQHF.

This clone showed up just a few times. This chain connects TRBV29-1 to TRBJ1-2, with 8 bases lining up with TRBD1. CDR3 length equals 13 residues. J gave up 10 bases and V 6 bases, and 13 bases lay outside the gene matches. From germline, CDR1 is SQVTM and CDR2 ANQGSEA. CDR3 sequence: CSVDGWTGRDYTF. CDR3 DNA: TGCAGCGTGGATGGGTGGACAGGGAGGGACTACACCTTC.

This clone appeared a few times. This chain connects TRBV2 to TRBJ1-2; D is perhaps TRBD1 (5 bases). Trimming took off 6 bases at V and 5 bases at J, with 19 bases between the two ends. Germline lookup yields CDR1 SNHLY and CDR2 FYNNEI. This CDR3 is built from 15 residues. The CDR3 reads CASSPGSDIGYGYTF. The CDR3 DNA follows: TGTGCCAGCAGCCCTGGGTCGGACATTGGGTATGGCTACACCTTC.

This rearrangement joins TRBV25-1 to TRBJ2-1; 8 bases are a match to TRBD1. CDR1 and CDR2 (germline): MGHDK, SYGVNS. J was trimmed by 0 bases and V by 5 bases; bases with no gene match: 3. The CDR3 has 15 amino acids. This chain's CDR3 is CASSRDRSSYNEQFF. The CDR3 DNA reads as TGTGCCAGCAGTCGGGACAGGAGCTCCTACAATGAGCAGTTCTTC.

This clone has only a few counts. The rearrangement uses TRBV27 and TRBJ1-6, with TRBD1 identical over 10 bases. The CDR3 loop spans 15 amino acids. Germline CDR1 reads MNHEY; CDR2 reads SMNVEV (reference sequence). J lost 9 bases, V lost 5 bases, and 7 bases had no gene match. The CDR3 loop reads CASSAGQGGGSPLHF. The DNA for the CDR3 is TGTGCCAGCAGTGCCGGACAGGGGGGAGGTTCACCCCTCCACTTT.

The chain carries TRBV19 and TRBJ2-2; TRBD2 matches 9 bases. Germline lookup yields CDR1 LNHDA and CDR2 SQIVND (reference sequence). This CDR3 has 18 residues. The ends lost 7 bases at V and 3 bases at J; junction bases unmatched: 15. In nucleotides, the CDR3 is TGTGCCAGTACCCACTGGATAGCGGGAGCCAAGTACACCGGGGAGCTGTTTTTT. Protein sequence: CASTHWIAGAKYTGELFF.

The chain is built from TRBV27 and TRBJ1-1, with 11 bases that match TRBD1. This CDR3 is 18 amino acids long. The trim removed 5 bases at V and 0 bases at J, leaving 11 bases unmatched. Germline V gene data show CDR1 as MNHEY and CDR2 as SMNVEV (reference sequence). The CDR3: CASSLGGTGGTLNTEAFF. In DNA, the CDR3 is TGTGCCAGCAGTCTAGGAGGGACAGGGGGAACTTTGAACACTGAAGCTTTCTTT.

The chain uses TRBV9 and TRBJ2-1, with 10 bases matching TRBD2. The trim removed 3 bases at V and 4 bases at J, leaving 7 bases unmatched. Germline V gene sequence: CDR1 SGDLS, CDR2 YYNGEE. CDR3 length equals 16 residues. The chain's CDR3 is CASSGPSGGPYNEQFF. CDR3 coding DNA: TGTGCCAGCAGCGGACCTAGCGGGGGACCTTACAATGAGCAGTTCTTC.

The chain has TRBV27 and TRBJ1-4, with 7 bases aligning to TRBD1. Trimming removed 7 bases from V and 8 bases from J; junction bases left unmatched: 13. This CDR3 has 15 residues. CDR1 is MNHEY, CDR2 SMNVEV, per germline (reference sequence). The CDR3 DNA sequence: TGTGCCAGCAACAGTTTGGACAGGTTAGGAGAAAAACTGTTTTTT. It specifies CASNSLDRLGEKLFF.

The CDR3 reads CASSLFTGFQETQYF. In DNA, the CDR3 is TGTGCCAGCAGTTTATTTACAGGGTTCCAAGAGACCCAGTACTTC. This chain joins TRBV27 and TRBJ2-5; TRBD1 is a possible D gene (6 bases). Germline V gene sequence: CDR1 MNHEY, CDR2 SMNVEV (reference sequence). The CDR3 is made up of 15 amino acids. V was pared by 1 base and J by 1 base, with 10 bases between.

The CDR3 sequence: CASSIHGTGGQSEAFF. The CDR3 DNA is TGTGCCAGTAGTATTCATGGGACAGGGGGCCAAAGTGAAGCTTTCTTT. This chain connects TRBV19 to TRBJ1-1; 12 bases match TRBD1. Trimming removed 3 bases from V and 7 bases from J; junction bases left unmatched: 9. Per germline, CDR1 LNHDA and CDR2 SQIVND (reference sequence). CDR3 length: 16 amino acids.

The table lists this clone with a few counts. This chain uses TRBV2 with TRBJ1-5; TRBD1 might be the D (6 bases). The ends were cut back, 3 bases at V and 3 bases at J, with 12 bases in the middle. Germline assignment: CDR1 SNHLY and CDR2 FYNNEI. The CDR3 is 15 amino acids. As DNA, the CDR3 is TGTGCCAGCAGTGACCAAGGACAGTCCAATCAGCCCCAGCATTTT. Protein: CASSDQGQSNQPQHF.

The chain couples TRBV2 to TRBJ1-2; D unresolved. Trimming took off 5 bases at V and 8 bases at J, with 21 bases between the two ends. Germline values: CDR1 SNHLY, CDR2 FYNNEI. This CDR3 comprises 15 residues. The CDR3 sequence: CASSQRDSLYDGYTF. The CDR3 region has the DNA TGTGCCAGCAGTCAACGGGATTCCTTGTATGACGGCTACACCTTC.

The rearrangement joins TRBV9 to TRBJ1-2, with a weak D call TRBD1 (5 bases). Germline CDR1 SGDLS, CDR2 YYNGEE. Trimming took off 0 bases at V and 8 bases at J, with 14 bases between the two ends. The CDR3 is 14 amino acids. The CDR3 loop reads CASSVGPRDGGYTF. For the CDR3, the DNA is TGTGCCAGCAGCGTAGGTCCCAGGGATGGAGGCTACACCTTC.